Each of the 25 T cell receptor beta chains below was sequenced from the same sample in a study of identical twins. TCRdb re-analysed the 5' RACE reads in MiXCR, keeping a single row per CDR3 protein. The data show about 520,000 distinct CDR3 sequences, about 20% seen once. The same sample was also studied in work on T cells expressing NK-cell markers.

The sequenced sample was CD4+ T cells sorted from blood. The receptors come from a woman between 18 and 30 years old in good health.

This chain uses TRBV20-1 with TRBJ2-4; 14 bases align to TRBD2. CDR3 size: 16 residues. Trimming cost V 5 bases and J 8 bases; bases outside gene matches: 11. Germline V gives CDR1 DFQATT, CDR2 SNEGSKA (reference sequence). In DNA, the CDR3 is TGCAGTGCTCCGGGACTAGCGGGAGCACAGGGGGACATTCAGTACTTC. This gives the protein CSAPGLAGAQGDIQYF.

There are a few counts of this clonotype. The rearrangement uses TRBV5-1 and TRBJ2-1; 9 bases map to TRBD1. Per germline, CDR1 SGHRS and CDR2 YFSETQ. The CDR3 loop spans 17 amino acids. Trimming at V came to 1 base and at J to 3 bases, leaving 8 bases not matched to a gene. CDR3: CASSLLPRQGVYNEQFF. As DNA, the CDR3 is TGCGCCAGCAGCTTGTTGCCCCGACAGGGGGTCTACAATGAGCAGTTCTTC.

For the CDR3, the DNA is TGCAGTGCTGGATTGACTAGCGGGGGTCTTAATGAGCAGTTCTTC. It translates to CSAGLTSGGLNEQFF. V usage is TRBV20-1 and J usage is TRBJ2-1; 12 nucleotides align to TRBD2. Germline V CDR1 and CDR2: DFQATT, SNEGSKA (reference sequence). J was trimmed by 7 bases and V by 5 bases; bases with no gene match: 9. The CDR3 sequence is 15 residues long.

The chain carries TRBV12-3 or TRBV12-4 and TRBJ1-1, with D hard to call. CDR3 size: 12 residues. V was clipped by 3 bases and J by 11 bases, with 13 bases between them. The CDR3 nucleotides read TGTGCCAGCAGTTTCGGGGTTACAAGTGCTTTCTTT. Protein product: CASSFGVTSAFF.

This sequence joins TRBV12-3 or TRBV12-4 and TRBJ1-1, with D maybe TRBD1 (6 bases). This CDR3 region has 15 residues. V lost 3 bases and J 5 bases, leaving 16 bases between the germline ends. CDR3 loop: CASSFGGVGGTEAFF. DNA for the CDR3: TGTGCCAGCAGTTTTGGGGGCGTAGGGGGTACTGAAGCTTTCTTT.

The DNA of the CDR3 is TGCAGTGCCGGCGTAGCGGGACAGTACGAGCAGTACTTC. This gives the protein CSAGVAGQYEQYF. The chain recombines TRBV20-1 with TRBJ2-7; the D gene is possibly TRBD2 (8 bases). Trimming left V 6 bases short and J 4 bases short, with 16 bases between. This CDR3 has 13 amino acids. Germline loops: CDR1 DFQATT, CDR2 SNEGSKA (reference sequence).

V is TRBV3-1 and J is TRBJ2-3, with 8 bases that match TRBD2. The CDR3 length is 13 residues. The J segment lost 4 bases and the V segment lost 6 bases, leaving 3 bases of the junction unmatched. Germline V CDR1 and CDR2: LGHDT, YNNKEL (reference sequence). This CDR3 reads CASSGLASDTQYF. CDR3 DNA sequence: TGTGCCAGCAGTGGACTAGCCTCAGATACGCAGTATTTT.

V and J are TRBV7-9 and TRBJ1-6, with TRBD1 as a possible D gene (5 bases). Germline CDR1 SEHNR, CDR2 FQNEAQ (reference sequence). The V end lost 6 bases, the J end lost 5 bases, and 14 bases lay between the germline ends. CDR3 length equals 15 residues. The CDR3 is CASRQTGPNNSPLHF. The DNA of the CDR3 is TGTGCCAGCAGACAAACAGGACCCAATAATTCACCCCTCCACTTT.

This clonotype occurred a few times. This chain joins TRBV20-1 and TRBJ2-5; possible D gene TRBD1, 6 bases. The CDR3 is made up of 14 amino acids. Germline CDR1 and CDR2: DFQATT and SNEGSKA (reference sequence). Between the trimmed V and J ends, which lost 5 bases and 2 bases, there was a span of 15 bases. The CDR3 bases are TGCAGTGCTGTCCGGGACATAGTTCAAGAGACCCAGTACTTC. Translating it yields CSAVRDIVQETQYF.

The chain has TRBV3-1 and TRBJ1-1; D is unclear. Trimming took off 4 bases at V and 6 bases at J, with 15 bases between the two ends. Looked up from germline, CDR1 is LGHDT and CDR2 is YNNKEL (reference sequence). The CDR3 covers 14 residues. The CDR3 loop is CASSPQEVRSEAFF. CDR3 sequence (DNA): TGTGCCAGCAGCCCCCAGGAAGTCCGGTCTGAAGCTTTCTTT.

V and J are TRBV6-6 and TRBJ2-3, with a weak D call TRBD2 (6 bases). V lost 0 bases, J lost 9 bases, and 10 bases lay in between. This CDR3 is built from 13 residues. The germline CDR1 and CDR2 sequences are MNHNY and SVGAGI (reference sequence). The CDR3 sequence: CASSYSRDWTQYF. CDR3 in DNA: TGTGCCAGCAGTTACTCCCGGGACTGGACGCAGTATTTT.

This sequence joins TRBV20-1 and TRBJ2-1; 9 bases are shared with TRBD2. CDR1 and CDR2 from the germline V gene are DFQATT and SNEGSKA (reference sequence). The ends lost 5 bases at V and 3 bases at J; junction bases unmatched: 5. The CDR3 loop spans 14 amino acids. CDR3 protein: CSAPIAGVYNEQFF. The CDR3 region has the DNA TGCAGTGCTCCGATAGCGGGGGTCTACAATGAGCAGTTCTTC.

Concerning this clonotype: A much larger clone sits a single nucleotide away, making a read error possible. This rearrangement joins TRBV25-1 to TRBJ2-1, with D uncertain. CDR3 length equals 11 residues. Germline V CDR1 and CDR2: MGHDK, SYGVNS. In nucleotides, the CDR3 is TGTGCCTGCAGTGTGGGAAAGGTTGGGTTCTTC. It is translated as CACSVGKVGFF.

This sequence joins TRBV5-1 and TRBJ2-7, with 9 bases aligning to TRBD1. The germline gives CDR1 SGHRS, CDR2 YFSETQ. CDR3 length: 15 residues. The J segment lost 7 bases and the V segment lost 5 bases, leaving 13 bases of the junction unmatched. The CDR3 loop reads CASRAGDRDYWEQYF. The CDR3 DNA reads as TGCGCCAGCAGGGCAGGGGACAGGGACTACTGGGAGCAGTACTTC. Variable domain in full (rest from reference TRBV5-1 and TRBJ2-7): KAGVTQTPRYLIKTRGQQVTLSCSPISGHRSVSWYQQTPGQGLQFLFEYFSETQRNKGNFPGRFSGRQFSNSRSEMNVSTLELGDSALYLCASRAGDRDYWEQYFGPGTRLTVT.

This clonotype was seen a few times. This chain joins TRBV12-3 or TRBV12-4 and TRBJ1-6; D not resolved. The CDR3 runs 14 residues. Trimming removed 7 bases from V and 5 bases from J, with 12 bases in between. The CDR3 region is CASTADRNNSPLHF. As DNA, the CDR3 is TGTGCCAGCACCGCGGACCGCAATAATTCACCCCTCCACTTT.

This clonotype occurred a few times. The rearrangement uses TRBV12-3 or TRBV12-4 and TRBJ1-2; D is unresolved. V lost 1 base and J 1 base, leaving 16 bases between the germline ends. The CDR3 is made up of 17 amino acids. The CDR3 DNA is TGTGCCAGCAGTTTAGGGGTCGTGTGGTCCCGTAACTATGGCTACACCTTC. This encodes CASSLGVVWSRNYGYTF.

The chain carries TRBV5-1 and TRBJ2-7; D may be TRBD2 (6 bases). This CDR3 contains 14 residues. Between the trimmed V and J ends, which lost 3 bases and 3 bases, there was a span of 13 bases. Per germline, CDR1 SGHRS and CDR2 YFSETQ. Written as DNA, the CDR3 is TGCGCCAGCAGCTCCTTGGCGGGGTACTACGAGCAGTACTTC. This codes for CASSSLAGYYEQYF.

This clonotype was recorded many times. The J gene is TRBJ2-7, the V gene TRBV18, with 7 positions matching TRBD1. This CDR3 contains 12 residues. The J segment lost 5 bases and the V segment lost 5 bases, leaving 3 bases of the junction unmatched. CDR1 is KGHSH and CDR2 is LQKENI in the germline V gene. The CDR3 reads CASSWDSNEQYF. In DNA form, the CDR3 reads TGTGCCAGCTCATGGGACAGTAACGAGCAGTACTTC. The full variable domain, rest sourced from reference TRBV18 and TRBJ2-7, is NAGVMQNPRHLVRRRGQEARLRCSPMKGHSHVYWYRQLPEEGLKFMVYLQKENIIDESGMPKERFSAEFPKEGPSILRIQQVVRGDSAAYFCASSWDSNEQYFGPGTRLTVT.

The chain recombines TRBV20-1 with TRBJ2-3; 11 nucleotides agree with TRBD2. V shed 4 bases, J shed 0 bases, and the junction held 6 bases outside the gene matches. CDR3 length equals 16 residues. Germline-derived CDR1 and CDR2 are DFQATT and SNEGSKA (reference sequence). The CDR3 loop reads CSATKGLADSTDTQYF. The CDR3 DNA reads as TGCAGTGCTACCAAGGGACTAGCGGATAGCACAGATACGCAGTATTTT.

This clonotype was observed a few times. V usage is TRBV12-3 or TRBV12-4 and J usage is TRBJ1-2; D remains unclear. The CDR3 consists of 13 residues. V lost 4 bases and J 2 bases, leaving 8 bases between the germline ends. The CDR3 DNA sequence: TGTGCCAGCAGTTCTCACAGAAACTATGGCTACACCTTC. Its protein is CASSSHRNYGYTF.

This clonotype was picked up many times. The rearrangement links TRBV12-3 or TRBV12-4 to TRBJ1-1; 8 bases agree with TRBD1. CDR3 length: 15 amino acids. Germline trimming cut 0 bases from V and 10 bases from J; bases unmatched to any gene: 10. In nucleotides, the CDR3 is TGTGCCAGCAGTTTAGCGCAGGGCAGGGGGCAAGGAGCTTTCTTT. Translation: CASSLAQGRGQGAFF.

In this sample, this clonotype turned up a few times. J is TRBJ1-1 and V is TRBV29-1; D is possibly TRBD1 (5 bases). Trimming stripped 7 bases from V and 4 bases from J, with 16 bases between. The CDR3 spans 13 residues. From germline, CDR1 is SQVTM and CDR2 ANQGSEA. The CDR3 reads CSAIRQGGTEAFF. The CDR3 coding sequence is TGCAGCGCTATTCGGCAGGGCGGCACTGAAGCTTTCTTT.

In its sample, this clonotype was seen a few times. This chain joins TRBV5-6 and TRBJ2-7, with D perhaps given as TRBD1 or TRBD2 (5 bases each). V shed 1 base and J shed 2 bases, with 7 bases lying between them. Germline V gene data show CDR1 as SGHDT and CDR2 as YYEEEE. The CDR3 spans 13 residues. The CDR3: CASSLRGPYEQYF. The CDR3 region has the DNA TGTGCCAGCAGCTTGCGGGGCCCCTACGAGCAGTACTTC. The complete variable domain, with remaining parts taken from reference TRBV5-6 and TRBJ2-7, reads DAGVTQSPTHLIKTRGQQVTLRCSPKSGHDTVSWYQQALGQGPQFIFQYYEEEERQRGNFPDRFSGHQFPNYSSELNVNALLLGDSALYLCASSLRGPYEQYFGPGTRLTVT.

This clonotype has a handful of counts. The genes are TRBV20-1 and TRBJ2-5, with D perhaps TRBD2 (5 bases). Germline-derived CDR1 and CDR2 are DFQATT and SNEGSKA (reference sequence). The CDR3 is made up of 14 amino acids. V was cut by 6 bases and J by 4 bases, with 18 bases left in between. The CDR3 nucleotides are TGCAGTGCGCCCGACGGGAAGAGGAGAGAGACCCAGTACTTC. It yields the protein CSAPDGKRRETQYF.

The CDR3 sequence: CATSDFNEQFF. Here the CDR3 DNA reads TGTGCCACCAGTGATTTCAATGAGCAGTTCTTC. The rearrangement links TRBV24-1 to TRBJ2-1, with unresolved D. V lost 1 base and J 6 bases, leaving 0 bases between the germline ends. CDR1 is KGHDR, CDR2 SFDVKD, per germline. The CDR3 has 11 amino acids.